This T cell receptor beta chain originates from a study of T cell responses to AZD1222 COVID-19 vaccine. The data were produced by immunoSEQ multiplex PCR, yet TCRdb's version contains in-frame clones alone and is incomplete. The table records over 120,000 clones, 70% to 90% of them present only once. CDR3 length: 14 residues. Trimming removed 1 base from V and 4 bases from J, with 9 bases in between. Per the germline V gene, CDR1 is LGHNA and CDR2 is YNFKEQ. This clone was picked up one time. The rearrangement links TRBV4-2 to TRBJ2-3; D remains ambiguous. The sequence was collected from an adult who received the AZD1222 COVID-19 vaccine. The sample in question was peripheral blood, obtained 28 days after the second AZD1222 dose. CDR3 nucleotide sequence: TGTGCCAGCAGCCAAGTGGTTTGGGCAGATACGCAGTATTTT. Translated, it gives CASSQVVWADTQYF.